These 13 T cell receptor beta chains originate from one sample sequenced in a study of beta chain features in type 1 diabetes. Every isolated RNA sample was fully reverse transcribed, so sequencing captured expressed TCRB transcripts. This table comes from immunoSEQ multiplex PCR, and its TCRdb copy is limited to in-frame clones, with some not included. The sample holds about 150,000 clones; roughly a tenth are singletons and the top ten take around 0.68%. Source material: central memory CD4+ T cells from blood. The receptors were gathered from a man aged 18 to 29 in good health.

To note about this clone: One end of the junction is discordant with germline, which a read error may explain. The chain combines TRBV11-2 with TRBJ2-3; a weak D match, TRBD2 (6 bases). CDR1 and CDR2 from the germline V gene are SGHAT and FQNNGV. The CDR3 spans 15 residues. This chain's CDR3 is CASSLDQRVTDTQYF. The CDR3, as DNA: TGTGCCAGCAGCCTAGACCAGCGGGTCACAGATACGCAGTATTTT. Full variable domain (remainder filled in from reference TRBV11-2 and TRBJ2-3): EAGVAQSPRYKIIEKRQSVAFWCNPISGHATLYWYQQILGQGPKLLIQFQNNGVVDDSQLPKDRFSAERLKGVDSTLKIQPAKLEDSAVYLCASSLDQRVTDTQYFGPGTRLTVL.

This clone was observed a few times. The chain carries TRBV7-2 and TRBJ2-7; 10 bases line up with TRBD1. CDR3 length: 15 residues. With V trimmed by 7 bases and J by 6 bases, 12 bases remained unmatched. Germline V gene data show CDR1 as SGHTA and CDR2 as FQGNSA. The CDR3 region has the DNA TGTGCCAGCAATGGGGTGGGACAGGGGCCTGGCGAGCAGTACTTC. The encoded protein is CASNGVGQGPGEQYF.

This clone turned up a few times. This chain joins TRBV4-2 and TRBJ1-2, with D possibly being TRBD1 (5 bases). Germline CDR1 reads LGHNA; CDR2 reads YNFKEQ. V shed 4 bases and J shed 3 bases, with 21 bases lying between them. The CDR3 length is 17 residues. The CDR3 protein is CASSPQTGGGLYYGYTF. CDR3 nucleotide sequence: TGTGCCAGCAGCCCACAGACCGGGGGGGGGTTATACTATGGCTACACCTTC.

This clone has just a few counts. This rearrangement joins TRBV6-4 to TRBJ1-2, with D unclear. Germline V gene sequence: CDR1 MRHNA, CDR2 SNTAGT. Trimming pared 4 bases from V and 0 bases from J, leaving 6 bases between. CDR3 length: 13 residues. The CDR3 nucleotides read TGTGCCAGCAGTGTCGGGGCTAACTATGGCTACACCTTC. This gives the protein CASSVGANYGYTF.

The chain couples TRBV10-3 to TRBJ2-6, with D possibly matching TRBD1 (6 bases). V dropped 2 bases and J dropped 1 base, with 15 bases sitting between them. The CDR3 has 18 amino acids. The germline V gene encodes CDR1 ENHRY and CDR2 SYGVKD. CDR3 amino acids: CAISEGRTAPSGANVLTF. The CDR3 DNA reads TGTGCCATCAGTGAGGGTAGGACAGCACCTTCTGGGGCCAACGTCCTGACTTTC.

This clone was found a few times. The chain is built from TRBV2 and TRBJ2-2; 7 nucleotides match TRBD1. The CDR3 contains 14 residues. J lost 4 bases, V lost 6 bases, and 5 bases had no gene match. Germline CDR1 and CDR2: SNHLY and FYNNEI. The CDR3 spells CASRGTEGTGELFF. The CDR3 region has the DNA TGTGCCAGCAGGGGGACAGAGGGCACCGGGGAGCTGTTTTTT.

The chain joins TRBV4-1 to TRBJ1-5; D may be TRBD1 (6 bases). Germline V lookup: CDR1 MGHRA, CDR2 YSYEKL. The CDR3 runs to 17 residues. V dropped 2 bases and J dropped 1 base, with 15 bases sitting between them. The CDR3 coding sequence is TGCGCCAGCAGCCAATACGTTGCAGGGGAAAGCAATCAGCCCCAGCATTTT. Amino acids: CASSQYVAGESNQPQHF.

The chain uses TRBV9 and TRBJ1-1; a weak D match, TRBD1 (6 bases). Per the germline V gene, CDR1 is SGDLS and CDR2 is YYNGEE. Trimming pared 1 base from V and 1 base from J, leaving 11 bases between. The CDR3 has 15 amino acids. The CDR3 region has the DNA TGTGCCAGCAGCGTATCGACAGGCCGGAACACTGAAGCTTTCTTT. Protein: CASSVSTGRNTEAFF.

This clone was counted only a few times. The V and J genes are TRBV7-2 and TRBJ1-1, with no clear D. The germline V gene has CDR1 SGHTA and CDR2 FQGNSA. The CDR3 is made up of 11 amino acids. Between the trimmed V and J ends, which lost 5 bases and 6 bases, there was a span of 7 bases. The CDR3: CASSRRSEAFF. CDR3 coding DNA: TGTGCCAGCAGCCGGAGGTCTGAAGCTTTCTTT.

This clone was seen only a few times. V is TRBV9 and J is TRBJ2-7; 9 bases are a match to TRBD1. The V and J ends lost 4 bases and 4 bases, in that order; junction bases with no gene match: 9. This CDR3 is built from 15 residues. Per the germline V gene, CDR1 is SGDLS and CDR2 is YYNGEE. The CDR3 nucleotides read TGTGCCAGCAGCCCCCGGTGGGACAGGGTGTACGAGCAGTACTTC. Translated: CASSPRWDRVYEQYF.

This clone was seen ten or more times. This rearrangement joins TRBV7-9 to TRBJ2-3; 7 bases line up with TRBD1. This CDR3 comprises 15 residues. After removal of 6 bases from V and 2 bases from J, the junction contained 8 bases not matched to a gene. Germline CDR1 SEHNR, CDR2 FQNEAQ (reference sequence). The CDR3 is CASRYRDSDTDTQYF. DNA of the CDR3: TGTGCCAGCAGGTACCGGGACAGCGACACAGATACGCAGTATTTT.

This rearrangement joins TRBV19 to TRBJ2-2, with 13 bases that match TRBD2. CDR1 is LNHDA, CDR2 SQIVND, per germline (reference sequence). The CDR3 length is 15 residues. The junction had 3 bases not matched to a gene; V was cut back by 6 bases and J by 5 bases. DNA of the CDR3: TGTGCCAGTAGGACTAGCGGGGGGACAACCGGGGAGCTGTTTTTT. This translates into CASRTSGGTTGELFF.

This clone came up a few times. The CDR3 is CASNPTGDYTGELFF. The CDR3 nucleotides read TGTGCCAGCAACCCAACAGGGGACTACACCGGGGAGCTGTTTTTT. This chain joins TRBV9 and TRBJ2-2; a weak D match, TRBD1 (7 bases). In germline, CDR1 is SGDLS, CDR2 YYNGEE. This CDR3 has 15 residues. V was trimmed by 6 bases and J by 3 bases, leaving 15 bases between them.